This T cell receptor (beta chain) was profiled in a study of blood T cell repertoires in COVID-19. The overall study: Italy, Spain and the United States were the sources of the convalescent and acute COVID-19 samples. The cDNA or gDNA used as material had been derived from T cells, B-cell-depleted T cells, or PBMCs.

Germline CDR1 and CDR2: MNHEY and SVGEGT. The CDR3 is 15 amino acids. V trimming: 4 bases; J trimming: 4 bases; junction bases outside the gene matches: 2. As originally analysed: Reference gene primers were amplified, and this amplification served to estimate nucleated cell counts. The protocol was immunoSEQ multiplex PCR, while the TCRdb copy is restricted to in-frame clones and leaves out a portion. That table is the source of V, J and clone size, and D and trimming were worked out from the DNA. Among roughly 100,000 clones listed, 80% to 90% were seen once. Sequenced input: peripheral blood. V is TRBV6-2 or TRBV6-3 and J is TRBJ2-2; 11 bases are a match to TRBD2. The sequence derives from a human donor in a cohort sampled during active COVID-19. CDR3: CASSLTSGGTGELFF. CDR3 DNA sequence: TGTGCCAGCAGTTTAACTAGCGGGGGCACCGGGGAGCTGTTTTTT.